This entry lists 16 T cell receptor beta chains sequenced from one sample in a study of T cell responses to AZD1222 COVID-19 vaccine (dated by TCRdb to the early 2020s). The intended sense of this specimen's time point label: about 28 days (+/-7) after the second vaccine dose. The library came from the immunoSEQ multiplex PCR assay. TCRdb obtained this table from immuneACCESS and retained in-frame rearrangements with V and J assigned. These tables miss some clones; where compared with another copy, unresolved V genes account for less than half of the shortfall, and the remainder is unexplained. In all, the sample holds approximately 72,000 clones, and nearly 90% of those were seen once. In total, the top ten clones hold 28% of the sample. The sequencing here drew on peripheral blood, taken 28 days after the second AZD1222 dose. The receptors here all came from an adult who received the AZD1222 COVID-19 vaccine.

The J gene is TRBJ2-7, the V gene TRBV27; 9 nucleotides align to TRBD2. CDR3 length: 15 amino acids. The J segment lost 0 bases and the V segment lost 4 bases, leaving 4 bases of the junction unmatched. The germline gives CDR1 MNHEY, CDR2 SMNVEV (reference sequence). The CDR3 region is CASSSLSGSSYEQYF. The CDR3 coding sequence is TGTGCCAGCAGTTCTCTTAGCGGGAGCTCCTACGAGCAGTACTTC.

The V call is TRBV6-5, the J call TRBJ2-7; D perhaps matches TRBD2 (6 bases). Germline V gene lookup returns CDR1 MNHEY and CDR2 SVGAGI. CDR3 length: 15 amino acids. With 0 bases removed from V and 4 bases from J, the gap between germline ends came to 13 bases. CDR3 protein: CASSYSAEGGYEQYF. DNA for the CDR3: TGTGCCAGCAGTTACTCGGCGGAGGGCGGGTACGAGCAGTACTTC.

This clone showed up just once. This sequence joins TRBV28 and TRBJ2-7; no firm D call. Per the germline V gene, CDR1 is MDHEN and CDR2 is SYDVKM. V lost 8 bases and J 1 base, leaving 6 bases between the germline ends. The CDR3 has 11 amino acids. The CDR3 sequence is CASAVSYEQYF. The CDR3 region has the DNA TGTGCCAGCGCAGTATCCTACGAGCAGTACTTC.

This chain joins TRBV11-2 and TRBJ2-2; D gene uncertain. Germline values: CDR1 SGHAT, CDR2 FQNNGV. V was clipped by 8 bases and J by 1 base, with 11 bases between them. CDR3 length: 14 amino acids. The CDR3 sequence: CASVLDLNTGELFF. CDR3 nucleotide sequence: TGTGCCAGCGTTTTAGACCTGAACACCGGGGAGCTGTTTTTT.

This chain connects TRBV19 to TRBJ1-2; D call uncertain. Germline CDR1 reads LNHDA; CDR2 reads SQIVND (reference sequence). CDR3 length equals 13 residues. The V gene lost 6 bases and the J gene lost 4 bases, with 12 bases spanning the gap. The CDR3 reads CASSLGQLYGYTF. The CDR3 DNA sequence: TGTGCCAGTAGCCTTGGCCAGCTCTATGGCTACACCTTC.

The chain links TRBV2 to TRBJ2-3; no definite D call. Germline V gene lookup returns CDR1 SNHLY and CDR2 FYNNEI. V lost 6 bases to trimming and J lost 1 base, with 11 bases between them. This CDR3 comprises 14 residues. Here the CDR3 DNA reads TGTGCCAGCAGAGTAGCTACTCGCACAGATACGCAGTATTTT. It specifies CASRVATRTDTQYF.

The rearrangement joins TRBV19 to TRBJ2-3, with a weak D call TRBD2 (5 bases). CDR1 and CDR2 (germline): LNHDA, SQIVND (reference sequence). The CDR3 loop spans 14 amino acids. V was shortened by 6 bases and J by 11 bases, with 21 bases between the two germline ends. CDR3 in amino acids: CASRPMDSNSVQYF. The CDR3 DNA is TGTGCCAGTAGGCCGATGGACTCAAATTCCGTGCAGTATTTT.

The chain links TRBV6-5 to TRBJ1-6; D is possibly TRBD1 (6 bases). The ends were cut back, 2 bases at V and 2 bases at J, with 10 bases in the middle. CDR3 size: 16 residues. Germline V gives CDR1 MNHEY, CDR2 SVGAGI. CDR3 in DNA: TGTGCCAGCAGTTACGCACAGGGTCCCTATAATTCACCCCTCCACTTT. Protein sequence: CASSYAQGPYNSPLHF.

The V and J genes are TRBV7-2 and TRBJ2-5; D not resolved. V gave up 3 bases and J gave up 6 bases, with 11 bases separating them. The CDR3 has 13 amino acids. Germline V gene lookup returns CDR1 SGHTA and CDR2 FQGNSA. Here the CDR3 DNA reads TGTGCCAGCAGCTTCACCCGTTTCCAGACCCAGTACTTC. Its translation: CASSFTRFQTQYF.

The J gene is TRBJ2-1, the V gene TRBV12-5; the D gene could be TRBD1 or TRBD2 (5 bases each). This CDR3 has 14 amino acids. Germline CDR1 is LGHNT and CDR2 is FRNRAP. V lost 0 bases and J 10 bases, leaving 13 bases between the germline ends. The CDR3 loop reads CASGLVVGEGEQFF. CDR3 DNA sequence: TGTGCTAGTGGTTTGGTGGTGGGAGAGGGGGAGCAGTTCTTC.

V usage is TRBV23-1 and J usage is TRBJ2-1; 8 bases line up with TRBD1. TRBV23-1 is given ORF status, its function remaining uncertain. J was trimmed by 8 bases and V by 8 bases; bases with no gene match: 14. This CDR3 has 15 residues. CDR3 residues: CASGRDRGVWDEQFF. CDR3 in DNA: TGCGCCAGCGGCCGCGACAGGGGAGTCTGGGATGAGCAGTTCTTC.

This rearrangement joins TRBV7-2 to TRBJ2-7, with TRBD1 identical over 9 bases. The length of the CDR3 is 16 residues. CDR1 SGHTA and CDR2 FQGNSA come from the germline V gene. Trimming took 5 bases from V and 0 from J; bases not matched to a gene: 8. CDR3 in amino acids: CASSPRQGGSSYEQYF. The DNA for the CDR3 is TGTGCCAGCAGCCCCCGACAGGGGGGAAGCTCCTACGAGCAGTACTTC.

Here the CDR3 DNA reads TGTGCCAGTAGTATGAGGCGAAATTCACCCCTCCACTTT. It specifies CASSMRRNSPLHF. This chain links TRBV19 with TRBJ1-6, with D unclear. Per germline, CDR1 LNHDA and CDR2 SQIVND (reference sequence). This CDR3 is built from 13 residues. The V gene lost 3 bases and the J gene lost 7 bases, with 7 bases spanning the gap.

This chain uses TRBV3-1 (or the pseudogene TRBV3-2) with TRBJ1-4; D may be TRBD1 (6 bases). Germline V gene data show CDR1 as LGHDT and CDR2 as YNNKEL (reference sequence). V lost 1 base and J 6 bases, leaving 15 bases between the germline ends. This CDR3 is 16 amino acids long. The CDR3 nucleotides are TGTGCCAGCAGCCAAGTTCGCGGGGGCGGACATGAAAAACTGTTTTTT. This sequence encodes CASSQVRGGGHEKLFF.

The chain carries TRBV28 and TRBJ1-2, with D maybe TRBD1 (5 bases). The CDR3 contains 13 residues. V shed 4 bases and J shed 4 bases, with 10 bases lying between them. In germline, CDR1 is MDHEN, CDR2 SYDVKM. The CDR3 here is CASSSEGPYGYTF. CDR3 coding DNA: TGTGCCAGCAGTTCAGAGGGGCCCTATGGCTACACCTTC.

The chain couples TRBV10-2 to TRBJ2-5; the D call may be TRBD1 or TRBD2 (7 bases each). The CDR3 runs to 15 residues. Trimming stripped 2 bases from V and 5 bases from J, with 15 bases between. Germline V CDR1 and CDR2: WSHSY, SAAADI. CDR3 DNA sequence: TGCGCCAGCAGTGAGGGCTCAGGGGGAGGGGAGACCCAGTACTTC. Its translation is CASSEGSGGGETQYF.